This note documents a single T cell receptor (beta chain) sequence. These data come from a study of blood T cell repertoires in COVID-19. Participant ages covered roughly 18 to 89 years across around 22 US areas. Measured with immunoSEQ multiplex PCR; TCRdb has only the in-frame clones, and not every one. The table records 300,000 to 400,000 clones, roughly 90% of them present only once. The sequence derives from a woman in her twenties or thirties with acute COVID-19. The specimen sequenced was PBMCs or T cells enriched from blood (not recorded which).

CDR3 in DNA: TGTGCCAGCAGCGACAGGGCCACTGAAGCTTTCTTT. It specifies CASSDRATEAFF. The chain combines TRBV14 with TRBJ1-1; 7 bases agree with TRBD1. The J segment lost 4 bases and the V segment lost 5 bases, leaving 1 base of the junction unmatched. Germline V gives CDR1 SGHDN, CDR2 FVKESK. This CDR3 region has 12 residues.